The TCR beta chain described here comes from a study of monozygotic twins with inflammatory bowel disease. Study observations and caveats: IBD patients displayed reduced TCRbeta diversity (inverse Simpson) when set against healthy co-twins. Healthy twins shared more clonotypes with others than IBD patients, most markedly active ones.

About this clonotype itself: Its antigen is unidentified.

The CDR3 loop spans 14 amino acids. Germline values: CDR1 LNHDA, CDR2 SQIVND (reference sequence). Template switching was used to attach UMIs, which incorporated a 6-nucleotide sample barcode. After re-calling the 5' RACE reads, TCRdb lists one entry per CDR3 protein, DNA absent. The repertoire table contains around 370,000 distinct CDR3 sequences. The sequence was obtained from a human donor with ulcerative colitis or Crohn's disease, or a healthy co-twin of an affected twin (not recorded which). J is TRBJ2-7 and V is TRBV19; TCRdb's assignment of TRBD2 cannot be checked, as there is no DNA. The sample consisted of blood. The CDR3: CASRSRLAAYEQYF.